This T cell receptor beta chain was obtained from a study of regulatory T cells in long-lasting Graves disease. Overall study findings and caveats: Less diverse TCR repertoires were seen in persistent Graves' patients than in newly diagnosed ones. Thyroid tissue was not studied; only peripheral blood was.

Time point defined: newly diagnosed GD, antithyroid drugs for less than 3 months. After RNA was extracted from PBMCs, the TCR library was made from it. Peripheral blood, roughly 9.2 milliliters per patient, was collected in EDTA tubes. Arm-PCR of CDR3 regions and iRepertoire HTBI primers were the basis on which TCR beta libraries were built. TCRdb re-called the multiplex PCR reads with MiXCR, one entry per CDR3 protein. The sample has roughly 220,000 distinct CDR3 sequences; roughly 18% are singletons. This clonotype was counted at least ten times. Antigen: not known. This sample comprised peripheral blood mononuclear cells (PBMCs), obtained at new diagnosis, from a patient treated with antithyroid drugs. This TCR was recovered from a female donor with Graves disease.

In DNA, the CDR3 is TGTGCCAGCAGCCGGTTCCAGGTATCCTACGAGCAGTACTTC. Its translation is CASSRFQVSYEQYF. The rearrangement uses TRBV14 and TRBJ2-7; D gene ambiguous. Germline-derived CDR1 and CDR2 are SGHDN and FVKESK. The CDR3 loop spans 14 amino acids. The V end lost 4 bases, the J end lost 1 base, and 11 bases lay between the germline ends.